These T cell receptor beta chains were read from a single sample in a study of T cell responses to AZD1222 COVID-19 vaccine. Measured with immunoSEQ multiplex PCR; TCRdb has only the in-frame clones, and not every one. The table lists about 78,000 clones, 90% of them singletons, with 3.3% in the top ten. The starting material was peripheral blood, obtained 28 days after the second AZD1222 dose. The receptors were gathered from an adult who received the AZD1222 COVID-19 vaccine. CDR3s leave out the opening cysteine and the closing phenylalanine or tryptophan. Size values are once, few and many counts, or a class for expanded clones, and some rows have none.

clone_size j_call v_call cdr3_aa
NA TRBJ1-2 TRBV5-1 ASSLGGNRDYGYT
NA TRBJ1-2 TRBV6-2/TRBV6-3 ASSGTGPVHGYT
NA TRBJ2-1 TRBV7-9 ASSLGYNEQF
once TRBJ1-4 TRBV11-2 ASSLAPGQGGGKLF
NA TRBJ2-7 TRBV24-1 ATSTDYYEQY
NA TRBJ2-5 TRBV24-1 ATSDFETQY
NA TRBJ1-4 TRBV5-4 ASSLGNLANEKLF
NA TRBJ2-7 TRBV11-3 ASSIDSYEQY
NA TRBJ1-1 TRBV9 ASSGGYTEAF
NA TRBJ2-2 TRBV9 ASKGGRLDTGELF
NA TRBJ2-7 TRBV30 AWSNLAGAYEQY
NA TRBJ1-2 TRBV29-1 SVADRPTYGYT
NA TRBJ1-3 TRBV6-6 ASSFGTGGYGNTIY
NA TRBJ2-7 TRBV10-3 AISESMTSGSYEQY
NA TRBJ2-1 TRBV12-3/TRBV12-4 ASSFSRDGEQF
NA TRBJ2-2 TRBV6-4 ARQGENTGELF
once TRBJ2-3 TRBV5-1 ASRRELTDTQY
NA TRBJ2-3 TRBV5-1 ASSFPGQDTQY
NA TRBJ2-5 TRBV7-9 ASSPDTGRETQY
NA TRBJ1-3 TRBV7-9 ASSSLTGEFSGNTIY
once TRBJ1-5 TRBV2 ASSDYYSNQPQH
NA TRBJ2-1 TRBV7-6 ASSLARLGDNEQF
NA TRBJ1-1 TRBV27 ASVREGGGNTEAF
NA TRBJ2-7 TRBV5-1 ASSLFGAGIYEQY
NA TRBJ1-2 TRBV10-3 AISEGANYGYT
NA TRBJ2-2 TRBV12-2 ASRQSTRQLF
once TRBJ1-1 TRBV2 ASSLGVSTEAF
NA TRBJ1-1 TRBV9 ASSRGLLGQQNTEAF
NA TRBJ1-5 TRBV7-9 ASSFGGGQSHQPQH
NA TRBJ2-1 TRBV7-9 ASSSTGTGAYNEQF